The 27 T cell receptor beta chains reported below all come from one sample, sequenced in a study of beta chain features in type 1 diabetes. Expressed TCRB transcripts were sequenced, since all the RNA that had been isolated was reverse transcribed. The method was immunoSEQ multiplex PCR; TCRdb's version includes in-frame clones alone and lacks a portion of them. Among around 300,000 clones, about 10% were seen once, and the ten largest hold over 0.015%. The material sequenced was naive CD4+ T cells from blood. These receptors were taken from a woman aged 25-40 years in good health.

This rearrangement joins TRBV5-4 to TRBJ2-7; 14 bases map to TRBD2. Germline CDR1 is SGHNT and CDR2 is YYREEE (reference sequence). The CDR3 sequence is 16 residues long. V lost 2 bases and J lost 4; bases outside the gene matches: 5. CDR3 loop: CASSFGGTSGRYEQYF. Here the CDR3 DNA reads TGTGCCAGCAGCTTTGGTGGGACTAGCGGGAGATACGAGCAGTACTTC.

The chain couples TRBV14 to TRBJ2-1; D is unresolved. The germline CDR1 and CDR2 sequences are SGHDN and FVKESK. The CDR3 has 12 amino acids. Trimming pared 1 base from V and 9 bases from J, leaving 7 bases between. The CDR3 spells CASSQGTSEQFF. CDR3 in DNA: TGTGCCAGCAGCCAAGGAACGAGTGAGCAGTTCTTC.

Comments on this clone: Additional DNA sequences in this sample encode the identical CDR3. The V gene is TRBV9, the J gene TRBJ2-3; TRBD2 might be the D (5 bases). The length of the CDR3 is 13 residues. The germline V gene encodes CDR1 SGDLS and CDR2 YYNGEE. Trimming removed 2 bases at V and 1 base at J, with 5 bases between. The CDR3 loop reads CASSVSGTDTQYF. In DNA form, the CDR3 reads TGTGCCAGCAGCGTTAGCGGCACAGATACGCAGTATTTT. Looking up the rest from reference TRBV9 and TRBJ2-3 gives the full variable domain: DSGVTQTPKHLITATGQRVTLRCSPRSGDLSVYWYQQSLDQGLQFLIQYYNGEERAKGNILERFSAQQFPDLHSELNLSSLELGDSALYFCASSVSGTDTQYFGPGTRLTVL.

The chain has TRBV18 and TRBJ2-7; weak D call: TRBD1 (6 bases). In germline, CDR1 is KGHSH, CDR2 LQKENI. The length of the CDR3 is 14 residues. V lost 3 bases and J 2 bases, leaving 11 bases between the germline ends. CDR3 protein: CASSPGQSAYEQYF. In DNA, the CDR3 is TGTGCCAGCTCACCCGGACAGTCCGCCTACGAGCAGTACTTC.

The chain joins TRBV5-8 to TRBJ1-2, with TRBD1 matching 8 bases. The length of the CDR3 is 16 residues. Germline V gene data show CDR1 as SGHTS and CDR2 as YDEGEE. Losses at the gene ends were 4 bases for V and 4 bases for J; bases not matched to a gene: 12. The CDR3 DNA follows: TGTGCCAGCAGCATAGGACAGGGTCTGGCCTCCTATGGCTACACCTTC. Its protein is CASSIGQGLASYGYTF. The full variable domain, completed using reference TRBV5-8 and TRBJ1-2, is EAGVTQSPTHLIKTRGQQATLRCSPISGHTSVYWYQQALGLGLQFLLWYDEGEERNRGNFPPRFSGRQFPNYSSELNVNALELEDSALYLCASSIGQGLASYGYTFGSGTRLTVV.

This chain uses TRBV28 with TRBJ2-1; weak D call: TRBD2 (5 bases). The germline V and J ends were trimmed by 6 bases and 9 bases, with 12 bases remaining between them. The CDR3 runs 12 residues. The V gene's germline CDR1 is MDHEN and CDR2 SYDVKM. CDR3 nucleotides: TGTGCCAGCAGGCCCCTAGGGAGTGAGCAGTTCTTC. It translates to CASRPLGSEQFF.

The chain has TRBV11-2 and TRBJ2-5, with 9 positions matching TRBD2. The CDR3 runs to 16 residues. Germline V gene lookup returns CDR1 SGHAT and CDR2 FQNNGV. Trimming removed 7 bases from V and 2 bases from J; junction bases left unmatched: 11. The CDR3 is CASTSGTSRGQETQYF. The DNA of the CDR3 is TGTGCCAGCACCTCCGGGACTAGCCGTGGTCAAGAGACCCAGTACTTC. The full variable domain, in which reference TRBV11-2 and TRBJ2-5 provide the parts outside the CDR3, is EAGVAQSPRYKIIEKRQSVAFWCNPISGHATLYWYQQILGQGPKLLIQFQNNGVVDDSQLPKDRFSAERLKGVDSTLKIQPAKLEDSAVYLCASTSGTSRGQETQYFGPGTRLLVL.

In this sample, this clone turned up a few times. The chain carries TRBV7-9 and TRBJ2-3, with 7 bases identical to TRBD2. Trimming removed 1 base from V and 7 bases from J; junction bases left unmatched: 11. CDR3 length: 16 amino acids. Looked up from germline, CDR1 is SEHNR and CDR2 is FQNEAQ (reference sequence). The CDR3 DNA sequence: TGTGCCAGCAGCTTAGGGGCTAGCGGAACCTCTAATACGCAGTATTTT. Translation: CASSLGASGTSNTQYF.

This clone was recorded a few times. The chain recombines TRBV25-1 with TRBJ2-1, with 9 bases that match TRBD2. The CDR3 has 13 amino acids. Germline assignment: CDR1 MGHDK and CDR2 SYGVNS. V shed 4 bases and J 8 bases; nucleotides not matched to a gene: 3. CDR3 bases: TGTGCCAGCAGTGTGGCGGGAGGGGATGAGCAGTTCTTC. Encoded protein: CASSVAGGDEQFF.

This clone has more than one count but fewer than ten. The chain couples TRBV30 to TRBJ2-7, with 10 nucleotides matching TRBD2. The CDR3 sequence is 13 residues long. The V segment lost 7 bases and the J segment 4 bases; nucleotides outside the gene matches: 7. From germline, CDR1 is GTSNPN and CDR2 SVGIG (reference sequence). As DNA, the CDR3 is TGTGCCTATAATCTAGCGGGGGAGTACGAGCAGTACTTC. The encoded protein is CAYNLAGEYEQYF.

This chain uses TRBV28 with TRBJ1-5; no clear D. Trimming removed 10 bases from V and 5 bases from J, with 12 bases in between. Germline values: CDR1 MDHEN, CDR2 SYDVKM. CDR3 length: 12 residues. The CDR3 sequence is CATTPLHQPQHF. In DNA, the CDR3 is TGTGCCACCACTCCTCTTCATCAGCCCCAGCATTTT.

In this sample, this clone turned up a few times. This chain uses TRBV5-1 with TRBJ2-7; 14 bases are a match to TRBD2. CDR3 length: 15 amino acids. V dropped 3 bases and J dropped 6; count of bases not matched to a gene: 5. CDR1 and CDR2 from the germline V gene are SGHRS and YFSETQ. The CDR3 reads CASSSGLAGAGEQYF. CDR3 DNA sequence: TGCGCCAGCAGCTCGGGACTAGCGGGAGCTGGCGAGCAGTACTTC.

The table lists this clone with a few counts. The chain combines TRBV18 with TRBJ2-7; 7 positions match TRBD2. The V gene's germline CDR1 is KGHSH and CDR2 LQKENI. The CDR3 totals 14 residues. With V trimmed by 3 bases and J by 7 bases, 9 bases remained unmatched. The CDR3 here is CASSPPGLPGEQYF. CDR3 in DNA: TGTGCCAGCTCACCTCCGGGACTACCGGGAGAGCAGTACTTC.

This clone was detected only a few times. The gene calls are TRBV29-1 and TRBJ2-6; possibly TRBD1 for D (5 bases). The ends were cut back, 0 bases at V and 0 bases at J, with 9 bases in the middle. Germline CDR1 reads SQVTM; CDR2 reads ANQGSEA. The CDR3 spans 16 residues. The CDR3 coding sequence is TGCAGCGTTGAAGACCTAGGGGACTCTGGGGCCAACGTCCTGACTTTC. Translation: CSVEDLGDSGANVLTF.

This clone was seen a handful of times. Other DNA sequences in the same sample also yield this CDR3. The chain recombines TRBV18 with TRBJ2-5; D not certain. Between the trimmed V and J ends, which lost 3 bases and 0 bases, there was a span of 2 bases. The CDR3 loop spans 12 amino acids. Germline V gives CDR1 KGHSH, CDR2 LQKENI. CDR3 nucleotide sequence: TGTGCCAGCTCACCCAACCAAGAGACCCAGTACTTC. This translates into CASSPNQETQYF.

This clone appeared a few times. The genes are TRBV29-1 and TRBJ2-7, with 9 positions matching TRBD1. The germline CDR1 and CDR2 sequences are SQVTM and ANQGSEA. V was pared by 7 bases and J by 4 bases, with 8 bases of the junction left unmatched. This CDR3 has 13 amino acids. The CDR3 nucleotides read TGCAGCGCCGAGCCGGGACAGGGTTACGAGCAGTACTTC. It yields the protein CSAEPGQGYEQYF.

The table lists this clone with a few counts. The rearrangement joins TRBV5-1 to TRBJ2-2; weak D call: TRBD2 (5 bases). The CDR3 length is 13 residues. Per the germline V gene, CDR1 is SGHRS and CDR2 is YFSETQ. V lost 0 bases and J 7 bases, leaving 7 bases between the germline ends. Here the CDR3 DNA reads TGCGCCAGCAGCTTGGCCGGGGACGGGGAGCTGTTTTTT. Protein sequence: CASSLAGDGELFF. Complete variable domain (other parts from reference TRBV5-1 and TRBJ2-2): KAGVTQTPRYLIKTRGQQVTLSCSPISGHRSVSWYQQTPGQGLQFLFEYFSETQRNKGNFPGRFSGRQFSNSRSEMNVSTLELGDSALYLCASSLAGDGELFFGEGSRLTVL.

This rearrangement joins TRBV2 to TRBJ2-5; TRBD2 might be the D (5 bases). The CDR3 consists of 14 residues. Trimming took 4 bases from V and 2 from J, leaving 11 bases between them. Germline CDR1 and CDR2: SNHLY and FYNNEI. CDR3 residues: CASSAGLLQETQYF. In nucleotides, the CDR3 is TGTGCCAGCAGTGCAGGACTGCTACAAGAGACCCAGTACTTC.

The genes are TRBV2 and TRBJ1-3, with 9 bases fitting TRBD1. The J segment lost 4 bases and the V segment lost 8 bases, leaving 9 bases of the junction unmatched. The CDR3 loop spans 15 amino acids. CDR1 and CDR2 from the germline V gene are SNHLY and FYNNEI. CDR3 loop: CASETGGLRGNTIYF. Here the CDR3 DNA reads TGTGCCAGCGAAACAGGGGGCCTGCGGGGAAACACCATATATTTT.

The CDR3 sequence: CASSFSANYGYTF. The DNA for the CDR3 is TGCGCCAGCAGCTTCTCAGCTAACTATGGCTACACCTTC. The rearrangement uses TRBV5-1 and TRBJ1-2; D is ambiguous. The CDR3 length is 13 residues. V was pared by 2 bases and J by 0 bases, with 5 bases between. Germline V gene lookup returns CDR1 SGHRS and CDR2 YFSETQ.

The V call is TRBV30, the J call TRBJ2-1, with a possible D match to TRBD1 (6 bases). V was clipped by 0 bases and J by 3 bases, with 12 bases between them. The germline gives CDR1 GTSNPN, CDR2 SVGIG (reference sequence). This CDR3 contains 15 residues. CDR3 in DNA: TGTGCCTGGAGTGTAAAGGGACAAGACTACAATGAGCAGTTCTTC. Protein product: CAWSVKGQDYNEQFF.

This clone has more than one count but fewer than ten. The chain is built from TRBV2 and TRBJ2-5, with 8 bases that match TRBD2. Germline lookup yields CDR1 SNHLY and CDR2 FYNNEI. The V and J ends lost 3 bases and 5 bases, in that order; junction bases with no gene match: 11. The CDR3 spans 16 residues. The CDR3 is CASSDRVLAGTETQYF. The DNA for the CDR3 is TGTGCCAGCAGTGACCGGGTCTTAGCGGGAACCGAGACCCAGTACTTC.

The table lists this clone with a few counts. This chain links TRBV29-1 with TRBJ2-5, with 11 bases aligning to TRBD2. This CDR3 comprises 15 residues. Looked up from germline, CDR1 is SQVTM and CDR2 is ANQGSEA. After removal of 6 bases from V and 3 bases from J, the junction contained 9 bases not matched to a gene. The CDR3 coding sequence is TGCAGCGTAGATAGCGGGAGGGCCGGTAAAGAGACCCAGTACTTC. It is translated as CSVDSGRAGKETQYF.

The chain joins TRBV28 to TRBJ1-2; D unclear. In germline, CDR1 is MDHEN, CDR2 SYDVKM. Trimming took 3 bases from V and 1 from J, leaving 9 bases between them. CDR3 size: 14 residues. CDR3 DNA: TGTGCCAGCAGTTTGAGCGGATTTAACTATGGCTACACCTTC. This sequence encodes CASSLSGFNYGYTF.

The table lists this clone with a few counts. The gene calls are TRBV9 and TRBJ2-3; D is undetermined. Per germline, CDR1 SGDLS and CDR2 YYNGEE. V gave up 4 bases and J gave up 7 bases, with 13 bases separating them. This CDR3 has 13 amino acids. CDR3 protein: CASSPESRNTQYF. CDR3 nucleotides: TGTGCCAGCAGCCCCGAGAGCAGGAATACGCAGTATTTT.

Only a few counts were recorded for this clone. The V and J genes are TRBV9 and TRBJ2-1; TRBD2 aligns across 8 bases. Germline values: CDR1 SGDLS, CDR2 YYNGEE. After removal of 0 bases from V and 7 bases from J, the junction contained 9 bases not matched to a gene. The CDR3 is 16 residues long. The CDR3 DNA is TGTGCCAGCAGCGTAGTCGGGACTAGTCAAAAGAATGAGCAGTTCTTC. This translates into CASSVVGTSQKNEQFF.

The chain employs TRBV5-1 and TRBJ2-1; 9 bases match TRBD2. Trimming removed 0 bases from V and 7 bases from J; junction bases left unmatched: 5. The CDR3 length is 15 residues. The V gene's germline CDR1 is SGHRS and CDR2 YFSETQ. The CDR3: CASSLGAGGFNEQFF. The CDR3 nucleotides read TGCGCCAGCAGCTTGGGGGCGGGAGGGTTTAATGAGCAGTTCTTC.